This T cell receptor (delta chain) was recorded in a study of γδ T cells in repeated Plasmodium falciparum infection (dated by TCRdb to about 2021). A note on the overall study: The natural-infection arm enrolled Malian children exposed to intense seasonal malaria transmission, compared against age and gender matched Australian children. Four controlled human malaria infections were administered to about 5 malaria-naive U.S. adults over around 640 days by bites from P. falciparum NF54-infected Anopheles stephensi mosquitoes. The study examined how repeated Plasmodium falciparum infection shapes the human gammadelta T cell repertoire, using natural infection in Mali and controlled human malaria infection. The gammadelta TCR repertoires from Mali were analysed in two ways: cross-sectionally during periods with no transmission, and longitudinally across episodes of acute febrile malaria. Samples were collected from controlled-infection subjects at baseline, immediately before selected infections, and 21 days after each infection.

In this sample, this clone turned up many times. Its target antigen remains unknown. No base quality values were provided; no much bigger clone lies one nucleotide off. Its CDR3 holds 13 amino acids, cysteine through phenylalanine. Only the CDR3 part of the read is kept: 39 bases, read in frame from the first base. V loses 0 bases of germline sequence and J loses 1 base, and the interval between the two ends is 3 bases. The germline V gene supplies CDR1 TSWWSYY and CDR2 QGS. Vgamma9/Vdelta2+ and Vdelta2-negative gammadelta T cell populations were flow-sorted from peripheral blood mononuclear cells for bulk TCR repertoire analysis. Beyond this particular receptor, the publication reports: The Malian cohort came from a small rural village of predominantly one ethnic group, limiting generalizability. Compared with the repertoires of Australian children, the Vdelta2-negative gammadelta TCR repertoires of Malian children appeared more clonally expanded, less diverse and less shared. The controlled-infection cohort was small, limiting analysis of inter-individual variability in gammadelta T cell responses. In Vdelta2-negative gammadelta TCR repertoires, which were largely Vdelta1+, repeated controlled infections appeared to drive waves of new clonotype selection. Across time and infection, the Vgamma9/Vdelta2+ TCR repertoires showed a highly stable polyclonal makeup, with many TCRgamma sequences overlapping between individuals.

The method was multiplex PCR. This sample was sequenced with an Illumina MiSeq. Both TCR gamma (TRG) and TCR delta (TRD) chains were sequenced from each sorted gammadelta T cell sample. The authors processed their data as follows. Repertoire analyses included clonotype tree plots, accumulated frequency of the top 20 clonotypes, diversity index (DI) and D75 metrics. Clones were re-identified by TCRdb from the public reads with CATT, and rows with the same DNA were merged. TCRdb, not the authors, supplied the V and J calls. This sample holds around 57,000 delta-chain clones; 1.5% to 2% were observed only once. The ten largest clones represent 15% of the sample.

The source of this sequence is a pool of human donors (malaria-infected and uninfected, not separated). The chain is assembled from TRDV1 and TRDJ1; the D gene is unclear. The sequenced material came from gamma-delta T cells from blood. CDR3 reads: CALGELCTDKLIF. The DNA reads TGTGCTCTTGGGGAACTCTGCACCGATAAACTCATCTTT.